The 29 T cell receptor beta chains below come from one sample, sequenced in a study of T cells after yellow fever vaccination (dated by TCRdb to between 2018 and 2021). Library preparation used 5' RACE. The sample was run on an Illumina NovaSeq 6000. Using fastp at Q25 and MiXCR, TCRdb reprocessed the public reads and kept productive beta chains. Rows matching on CDR3 protein sequence are summarized as one entry with the most common DNA and genes. The sample table records fewer than 450,000 distinct CDR3 sequences; approximately 3.9% of these occur just once. 20% to 30% of the sample goes to the ten largest clones. The sample's treatment or condition label, decoded: live attenuated yellow fever vaccine strain. The specimen comprised PBMCs, sampled 5 days after the yellow fever booster vaccination. The origin of the receptors is a man younger than 35 who received the YFV17D yellow fever vaccine.

This clonotype was counted a few times. V gene TRBV29-1 combines with J gene TRBJ2-3; D tentatively reads TRBD1 or TRBD2 (7 bases each). The length of the CDR3 is 15 residues. V lost 1 base and J 3 bases, leaving 14 bases between the germline ends. The germline gives CDR1 SQVTM, CDR2 ANQGSEA. CDR3 in amino acids: CSVEGEGAYTDTQYF. DNA for the CDR3: TGCAGCGTTGAAGGGGAGGGGGCCTATACAGATACGCAGTATTTT.

Many counts were recorded for this clonotype. The chain is built from TRBV5-1 and TRBJ1-2, with 8 bases that match TRBD1. The germline CDR1 and CDR2 sequences are SGHRS and YFSETQ. V lost 4 bases, J lost 7 bases, and 6 bases stayed unmatched. This CDR3 has 13 amino acids. The CDR3 reads CASSVTGDGGYTF. CDR3 nucleotide sequence: TGCGCCAGCAGCGTGACAGGGGACGGTGGCTACACCTTC.

There are a few counts of this clonotype. The gene calls are TRBV28 and TRBJ2-3, with 10 nucleotides matching TRBD2. CDR3 length: 15 amino acids. CDR1 is MDHEN, CDR2 SYDVKM, per germline. Trimming cost V 1 base and J 6 bases; bases outside gene matches: 4. The CDR3 protein is CASSLYSGGADTQYF. The CDR3 DNA reads TGTGCCAGCAGTTTATACAGCGGGGGGGCGGATACGCAGTATTTT. The full variable domain, rest sourced from reference TRBV28 and TRBJ2-3, is DVKVTQSSRYLVKRTGEKVFLECVQDMDHENMFWYRQDPGLGLRLIYFSYDVKMKEKGDIPEGYSVSREKKERFSLILESASTNQTSMYLCASSLYSGGADTQYFGPGTRLTVL.

The sample holds many counts of this clonotype. The CDR3 DNA sequence: TGCGCCAGCAGCCAAGTTTACGGTGGAAACACCATATATTTT. This gives the protein CASSQVYGGNTIYF. V and J are TRBV4-3 and TRBJ1-3; D is undetermined. Germline lookup yields CDR1 LGHNA and CDR2 YSLEER. This CDR3 region has 14 residues. The germline V and J ends were trimmed by 1 base and 3 bases, with 7 bases remaining between them.

This clonotype appeared a few times. This CDR3 is CASTHPGHQETQYF. The CDR3 DNA is TGTGCCAGTACTCATCCGGGACACCAAGAGACCCAGTACTTC. This chain links TRBV2 with TRBJ2-5; D may be TRBD1 or TRBD2 (5 bases each). The CDR3 extends over 14 amino acids. CDR1 is SNHLY, CDR2 FYNNEI, per germline. Deletions cut 9 bases from V and 0 bases from J, with 14 bases between.

This clonotype appeared a few times. The V gene is TRBV6-1, the J gene TRBJ2-1; TRBD2 agrees at 10 bases. CDR1 is MNHNS and CDR2 is SASEGT in the germline V gene. The CDR3 runs 14 residues. After removal of 10 bases from V and 7 bases from J, the junction contained 10 bases not matched to a gene. The CDR3, as DNA: TGTGCCACCGGCAGCGGGGGGGCAGGAAATGAGCAGTTCTTC. Translating it yields CATGSGGAGNEQFF.

The sample holds many counts of this clonotype. The chain couples TRBV5-1 to TRBJ2-1; D may match TRBD1 or TRBD2 (5 bases each). V was cut by 5 bases and J by 7 bases, with 10 bases left in between. Germline V CDR1 and CDR2: SGHRS, YFSETQ. This CDR3 has 12 residues. The CDR3 DNA follows: TGCGCCAGCAGGGACGAGGGGAATGAGCAGTTCTTC. Translation gives CASRDEGNEQFF.

This clonotype showed up many times. The genes are TRBV7-2 and TRBJ1-1; weak D call: TRBD1 (6 bases). The CDR3 is made up of 15 amino acids. CDR1 and CDR2 from the germline V gene are SGHTA and FQGNSA. Trimming took off 0 bases at V and 0 bases at J, with 8 bases between the two ends. For the CDR3, the DNA is TGTGCCAGCAGCTTAGCACAGGGATTGAACACTGAAGCTTTCTTT. Translating gives CASSLAQGLNTEAFF.

The chain has TRBV7-3 and TRBJ2-2; D uncertain. V shed 4 bases and J shed 7 bases, with 10 bases lying between them. The CDR3 length is 13 residues. CDR1 and CDR2 from the germline V gene are SGHTA and FQGTGA. The CDR3 protein is CASSSVKGGELFF. The CDR3 nucleotides read TGTGCCAGCAGCTCCGTTAAAGGCGGGGAGCTGTTTTTT.

This clonotype appeared a few times. This chain's CDR3 is CSARDLLAATDTQYF. In DNA form, the CDR3 reads TGCAGTGCTAGAGATTTGCTAGCGGCCACAGATACGCAGTATTTT. V usage is TRBV20-1 and J usage is TRBJ2-3, with 7 nucleotides matching TRBD2. J gave up 2 bases and V 0 bases, and 5 bases lay outside the gene matches. The germline gives CDR1 DFQATT, CDR2 SNEGSKA (reference sequence). The CDR3 is made up of 15 amino acids.

The table lists this clonotype with a few counts. The chain combines TRBV4-1 with TRBJ1-5; the D gene is possibly TRBD1 (5 bases). In germline, CDR1 is MGHRA, CDR2 YSYEKL. V lost 1 base and J 5 bases, leaving 9 bases between the germline ends. This CDR3 contains 14 residues. CDR3 in amino acids: CASSQVDSYQPQHF. The DNA for the CDR3 is TGCGCCAGCAGCCAAGTTGACAGTTATCAGCCCCAGCATTTT.

The chain carries TRBV11-2 and TRBJ1-6; D possibly corresponds to TRBD1 (6 bases). This CDR3 has 16 amino acids. Germline V lookup: CDR1 SGHAT, CDR2 FQNNGV. Trimming cost V 2 bases and J 5 bases, with 13 bases left between them. CDR3 coding DNA: TGTGCCAGCAGCTTACGGGGGCAGAGTGATAATTCACCCCTCCACTTT. Translating gives CASSLRGQSDNSPLHF.

This clonotype was seen more than once but under ten times. The chain links TRBV18 to TRBJ2-7; the D is unclear. With 2 bases removed from V and 0 bases from J, the gap between germline ends came to 5 bases. Germline CDR1 and CDR2: KGHSH and LQKENI. The CDR3 contains 13 residues. The CDR3 DNA follows: TGTGCCAGCTCACCAGCCGACTCCTACGAGCAGTACTTC. Its protein product is CASSPADSYEQYF.

This clonotype came up a few times. The J gene is TRBJ1-2, the V gene TRBV4-1; 8 nucleotides match TRBD1. CDR1 and CDR2 from the germline V gene are MGHRA and YSYEKL. J lost 7 bases, V lost 3 bases, and 7 bases had no gene match. The CDR3 covers 14 residues. CDR3: CASSHLGQASGYTF. For the CDR3, the DNA is TGCGCCAGCAGCCACCTGGGACAGGCTTCTGGCTACACCTTC.

This clonotype was picked up many times. The rearrangement uses TRBV12-3 or TRBV12-4 and TRBJ2-5, with TRBD1 identical over 7 bases. This CDR3 has 13 residues. The V segment lost 7 bases and the J segment 5 bases; nucleotides outside the gene matches: 7. CDR3 nucleotide sequence: TGTGCCAGCACCGGACAGGCGGCGGAGACCCAGTACTTC. Its protein product is CASTGQAAETQYF.

The chain combines TRBV6-6 with TRBJ1-2; D remains ambiguous. V was cut by 0 bases and J by 1 base, with 12 bases left in between. The CDR3 is 16 residues long. CDR1 is MNHNY and CDR2 is SVGAGI in the germline V gene (reference sequence). The CDR3 here is CASSYSISRFNYGYTF. DNA for the CDR3: TGTGCCAGCAGTTACTCGATCAGCAGATTTAACTATGGCTACACCTTC.

This chain uses TRBV15 with TRBJ1-1; D gene unclear. The germline V gene has CDR1 LNHNV and CDR2 YYDKDF (reference sequence). Trimming removed 5 bases from V and 7 bases from J, with 14 bases in between. The CDR3 is 13 residues long. CDR3 residues: CATSVQPGNEAFF. In nucleotides, the CDR3 is TGTGCCACCAGCGTACAGCCGGGCAATGAAGCTTTCTTT.

In its sample, this clonotype was seen many times. The chain employs TRBV3-1 and TRBJ1-2, with D possibly TRBD1 on 6 matching bases. The CDR3 is 14 amino acids. Germline assignment: CDR1 LGHDT and CDR2 YNNKEL (reference sequence). Trimming stripped 1 base from V and 4 bases from J, with 10 bases between. The CDR3 DNA reads TGTGCCAGCAGCCAAGGACAGGCCGGCTATGGCTACACCTTC. It codes for CASSQGQAGYGYTF.

The chain couples TRBV6-6 to TRBJ2-3; D possibly corresponds to TRBD2 (7 bases). Germline V gene sequence: CDR1 MNHNY, CDR2 SVGAGI (reference sequence). The germline V and J ends were trimmed by 7 bases and 3 bases, with 17 bases remaining between them. CDR3 length equals 15 residues. DNA of the CDR3: TGTGCCAGCACCAAGGAGGGGGGGCTAACAGATACGCAGTATTTT. Residues: CASTKEGGLTDTQYF.

The chain recombines TRBV7-3 with TRBJ2-2, with D possibly matching TRBD2 (5 bases). Between the trimmed V and J ends, which lost 5 bases and 1 base, there was a span of 14 bases. From germline, CDR1 is SGHTA and CDR2 FQGTGA. The CDR3 length is 16 residues. In DNA, the CDR3 is TGTGCCAGCAGCCCCTTCGGGGAGCTGAACACCGGGGAGCTGTTTTTT. This codes for CASSPFGELNTGELFF. The whole variable domain, remainder taken from reference TRBV7-3 and TRBJ2-2, is GAGVSQTPSNKVTEKGKYVELRCDPISGHTALYWYRQSLGQGPEFLIYFQGTGAADDSGLPNDRFFAVRPEGSVSTLKIQRTERGDSAVYLCASSPFGELNTGELFFGEGSRLTVL.

This clonotype was counted between two and nine times. The J gene is TRBJ2-5, the V gene TRBV21-1; the D segment call TRBD1 is taken from the table without a DNA check. TRBV21-1 is designated a pseudogene. The CDR3 extends over 17 amino acids. The CDR3 reads CASSTRRGMGIQETQYF. CDR3 nucleotides: TGTGCCAGCAGCACCAGAAGGGGGATGGGGATCCAAGAGACCCAGTACTTC.

There are a few counts of this clonotype. V gene TRBV19 combines with J gene TRBJ2-3, with a possible D match to TRBD2 (6 bases). The germline gives CDR1 LNHDA, CDR2 SQIVND (reference sequence). Trimming stripped 4 bases from V and 6 bases from J, with 14 bases between. The CDR3 length is 14 residues. The CDR3 here is CASSTYGTADTQYF. For the CDR3, the DNA is TGTGCCAGTAGTACATATGGGACTGCCGATACGCAGTATTTT.

This clonotype has a handful of counts. The chain couples TRBV6-6 to TRBJ1-5, with D tentatively TRBD1 (5 bases). The CDR3 has 13 amino acids. CDR1 and CDR2 from the germline V gene are MNHNY and SVGAGI (reference sequence). The V end lost 7 bases, the J end lost 5 bases, and 12 bases lay between the germline ends. The CDR3 coding sequence is TGTGCCAGCATATCGGGGGGATATCAGCCCCAGCATTTT. Its translation is CASISGGYQPQHF.

This clonotype was detected only a few times. This chain connects TRBV24-1 to TRBJ2-3; 10 bases are shared with TRBD1. Germline V lookup: CDR1 KGHDR, CDR2 SFDVKD. The CDR3 is 17 residues long. Trimming at V came to 3 bases and at J to 2 bases, leaving 7 bases not matched to a gene. CDR3 protein: CATSDTRGQGHTDTQYF. The CDR3 DNA follows: TGTGCCACCAGTGATACCAGGGGACAGGGGCACACAGATACGCAGTATTTT.

This clonotype showed up many times. This chain links TRBV12-3 or TRBV12-4 with TRBJ1-4; D might be TRBD1 (5 bases). Trimming took off 6 bases at V and 7 bases at J, with 18 bases between the two ends. The CDR3 totals 15 residues. CDR3 sequence (DNA): TGTGCCAGCAGCCGGACTACAGGAATCATTGAAAAACTGTTTTTT. Its protein product is CASSRTTGIIEKLFF.

CDR3 loop: CASSQQQGQAGNTIYF. CDR3 nucleotides: TGCGCCAGCAGCCAACAACAGGGCCAGGCTGGAAACACCATATATTTT. The genes are TRBV5-1 and TRBJ1-3; D is possibly TRBD1 (6 bases). Per the germline V gene, CDR1 is SGHRS and CDR2 is YFSETQ. The CDR3 sequence is 16 residues long. Trimming took off 4 bases at V and 2 bases at J, with 16 bases between the two ends.

There are many counts of this clonotype. The chain recombines TRBV20-1 with TRBJ2-1; D assignment may be TRBD1 or TRBD2 (5 bases each). V was trimmed by 6 bases and J by 8 bases, leaving 26 bases between them. CDR3 length equals 16 residues. The V gene's germline CDR1 is DFQATT and CDR2 SNEGSKA (reference sequence). Here the CDR3 DNA reads TGCAGTGCCCGGGGCGGTTTGGGGTCATCGCTTGATGAGCAGTTCTTC. Residues: CSARGGLGSSLDEQFF.

The chain carries TRBV7-2 and TRBJ2-2; D assignment may be TRBD1 or TRBD2 (5 bases each). The germline gives CDR1 SGHTA, CDR2 FQGNSA. CDR3 length: 16 residues. V was cut by 5 bases and J by 2 bases, with 15 bases left in between. CDR3 sequence reads: CASSPPGTVNTGELFF. CDR3 nucleotides: TGTGCCAGCAGCCCACCCGGGACCGTAAACACCGGGGAGCTGTTTTTT. Looking up the rest from reference TRBV7-2 and TRBJ2-2 gives the full variable domain: GAGVSQSPSNKVTEKGKDVELRCDPISGHTALYWYRQSLGQGLEFLIYFQGNSAPDKSGLPSDRFSAERTGGSVSTLTIQRTQQEDSAVYLCASSPPGTVNTGELFFGEGSRLTVL.

This clonotype was found a few times. This chain joins TRBV7-2 and TRBJ1-6; D might be TRBD1 (5 bases). Germline V CDR1 and CDR2: SGHTA, FQGNSA. The germline V and J ends were trimmed by 4 bases and 14 bases, with 12 bases remaining between them. The CDR3 has 12 amino acids. The CDR3 DNA reads as TGTGCCAGCAGCTCCCGGGGGGGGGCCCTCCACTTT. It specifies CASSSRGGALHF.